This T cell receptor beta chain emerged from a study of vaccination effects on CD4 cells after COVID-19. Assay: immunoSEQ multiplex PCR; the TCRdb copy retains only in-frame clones and omits some. The data show tens of thousands of clones, 55% to 75% seen once. Worth noting for this clone: No antigen is known for it.

CD4+ T cells specific for antigen were expanded with viral peptide pools by the ViraFEST assay before sequencing. With 10 to 11 days of culture completed, CD4+ T cells were isolated. The person's infection with SARS-CoV-2, confirmed by PCR, took place between March and December 2020. Cultures of fewer than 2.5 million PBMC per well contained around 11 IU/ml IL-2 plus 10 ug/ml peptides. This CDR3 has 14 residues. Per germline, CDR1 KGHSH and CDR2 LQKENI. With 4 bases removed from V and 6 bases from J, the gap between germline ends came to 12 bases. Study-wide findings and caveats: Whether induced by infection or by vaccine, clones showed marked clonal contraction late after vaccination.

This chain joins TRBV18 and TRBJ2-2; weak D call: TRBD1 (5 bases). This sample comprised CD4+ T cells from PBMCs cultured with a peptide pool, obtained before COVID-19 vaccination. The clonotype was recovered from a human donor who had a prior SARS-CoV-2 infection. The DNA of the CDR3 is TGTGCCAGCTCACAACAGGCACAGGCCGGGGAGCTGTTTTTT. This translates into CASSQQAQAGELFF.